Listed below are T cell receptor beta chains from one sample, sequenced in a study of T cell responses to AZD1222 COVID-19 vaccine. The protocol was immunoSEQ multiplex PCR, while the TCRdb copy is restricted to in-frame clones and leaves out a portion. Among about 120,000 clones listed, around 91% were seen once. Sequenced here: peripheral blood, sampled on day 0 of AZD1222 vaccination. The receptor set was obtained from an adult in good health. Each CDR3 is given with its conserved first and last residue. Each record gives: J gene, V gene, D gene, clone size, CDR3 protein, CDR3 DNA. The D gene is left open where the match is weak. Rows may omit the clone size; those that give it use once, few, many or a size class.

>TRBJ2-1|TRBV24-1|TRBD2|.
CATSDRKTSGRIYNEQFF
TGTGCCACCAGTGATCGTAAGACTAGCGGGAGGATTTACAATGAGCAGTTCTTC
>TRBJ2-2|TRBV9|TRBD2|.
CASRLGRVTGELFF
TGTGCCAGCAGGCTCGGGAGGGTGACCGGGGAGCTGTTTTTT
>TRBJ2-7|TRBV7-2|.|many
CASSSLDSSYEQYF
TGTGCCAGCAGCTCCTTAGACAGTTCCTACGAGCAGTACTTC
>TRBJ2-3|TRBV28|.|.
CASGTLRRGTDTQYF
TGTGCCAGCGGCACCCTCCGCCGCGGCACAGATACGCAGTATTTT
>TRBJ2-3|TRBV4-1|.|.
CASSHRLGADTQYF
TGCGCCAGCAGCCACCGTCTAGGGGCAGATACGCAGTATTTT
>TRBJ2-7|TRBV7-6|.|.
CASSPGGGSPYEQYF
TGTGCCAGCAGCCCCGGGGGCGGGTCCCCCTACGAGCAGTACTTC
>TRBJ2-1|TRBV27|.|.
CASSSYRGGGYNEQFF
TGTGCCAGCAGTTCCTACAGGGGAGGGGGCTACAATGAGCAGTTCTTC
>TRBJ2-1|TRBV7-3|TRBD2|.
CASRSSGSPYNEQFF
TGTGCCAGCAGGTCTAGCGGCAGCCCCTACAATGAGCAGTTCTTC
>TRBJ1-5|TRBV30|.|.
CAWSQPNKDF
TGTGCCTGGAGTCAACCTAACAAGGATTTT
>TRBJ2-1|TRBV2|TRBD2|.
CASSEEAGVGEQFF
TGTGCCAGCAGTGAGGAAGCGGGGGTGGGTGAGCAGTTCTTC
>TRBJ2-3|TRBV7-8|.|once
CASSLWDAGARDTQYF
TGTGCCAGCAGCCTTTGGGATGCGGGGGCGAGGGATACGCAGTATTTT
>TRBJ2-7|TRBV28|.|.
CASSLSGLPGEQYF
TGTGCCAGCAGTTTATCGGGACTGCCGGGCGAGCAGTACTTC
>TRBJ2-6|TRBV2|.|once
CASSEAGGLSGANVLTF
TGTGCCAGCAGTGAAGCAGGCGGGCTCTCTGGGGCCAACGTCCTGACTTTC
>TRBJ2-2|TRBV19|.|once
CASSSGTNTGELFF
TGTGCCAGTAGTTCGGGGACGAACACCGGGGAGCTGTTTTTT
>TRBJ1-2|TRBV4-1|TRBD1|few
CASSQLPGQGFLYTF
TGCGCCAGCAGCCAACTCCCGGGACAGGGTTTTTTATACACCTTC
>TRBJ1-2|TRBV15|.|.
CATSRPTPINYGYTF
TGTGCCACCAGCAGACCTACCCCTATTAACTATGGCTACACCTTC